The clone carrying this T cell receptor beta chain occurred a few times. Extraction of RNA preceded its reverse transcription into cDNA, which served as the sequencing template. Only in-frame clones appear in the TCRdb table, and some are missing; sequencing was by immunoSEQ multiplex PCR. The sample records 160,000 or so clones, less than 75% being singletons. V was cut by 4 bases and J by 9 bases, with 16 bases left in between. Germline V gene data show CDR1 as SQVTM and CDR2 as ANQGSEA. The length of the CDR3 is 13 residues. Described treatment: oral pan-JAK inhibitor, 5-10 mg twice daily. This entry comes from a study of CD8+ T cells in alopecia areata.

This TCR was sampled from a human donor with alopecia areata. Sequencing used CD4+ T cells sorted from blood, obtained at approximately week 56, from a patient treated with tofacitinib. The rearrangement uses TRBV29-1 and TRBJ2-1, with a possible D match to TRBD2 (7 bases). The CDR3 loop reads CSVVEGGLSEQFF. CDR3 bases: TGCAGCGTTGTGGAGGGGGGGCTTAGTGAGCAGTTCTTC.